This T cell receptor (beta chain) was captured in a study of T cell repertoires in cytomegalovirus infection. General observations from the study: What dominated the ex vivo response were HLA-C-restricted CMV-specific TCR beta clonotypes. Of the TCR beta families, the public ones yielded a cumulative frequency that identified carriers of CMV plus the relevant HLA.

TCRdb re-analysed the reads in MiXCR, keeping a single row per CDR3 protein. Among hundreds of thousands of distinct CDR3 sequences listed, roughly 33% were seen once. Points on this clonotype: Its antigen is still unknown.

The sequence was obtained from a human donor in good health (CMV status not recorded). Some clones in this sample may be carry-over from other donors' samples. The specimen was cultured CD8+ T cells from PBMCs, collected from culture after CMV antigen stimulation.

Written as DNA, the CDR3 is TGTGCCAGCAGCCCGGGTTCGGGACGTCAGAAGCGGGAGACCCAGTACTTC. Its protein product is CASSPGSGRQKRETQYF. The gene calls are TRBV7-6 and TRBJ2-5; D tentatively fits TRBD1 or TRBD2 (5 bases each). Germline lookup yields CDR1 SGHVS and CDR2 FNYEAQ. The V and J ends lost 5 bases and 5 bases respectively, with 24 bases between them. The CDR3 covers 17 residues. Based on the CDR3 plus reference TRBV7-6 and TRBJ2-5, the full variable domain is GAGVSQSPRYKVTKRGQDVALRCDPISGHVSLYWYRQALGQGPEFLTYFNYEAQQDKSGLPNDRFSAERPEGSISTLTIQRTEQRDSAMYRCASSPGSGRQKRETQYFGPGTRLLVL.